The entry below describes one T cell receptor beta chain. The antigen is undetermined. TCRdb keeps only in-frame clones here, not all; method: immunoSEQ multiplex PCR. The sample lists about 2.5 million clones; around 92% were seen once. This sample was included in a study of shared clonotypes between healthy human individuals. Study-level findings and limits: Owing to a small donor count, the genetic and exposure-history diversity represented was limited. The study found lower generation probabilities in non-shared clonotypes than in those shared by all four donors.

Losses at the gene ends were 6 bases for V and 8 bases for J; bases not matched to a gene: 10. This CDR3 contains 13 residues. In germline, CDR1 is SQVTM, CDR2 ANQGSEA. HIV-negative, healthy adults without recent acute infections or vaccinations were the donors. The study separated CD4+ cells into CD45RA+ naive and CD45RA-negative memory subsets. The TCR comes from a man between 18 and 35 years old in good health. Some clones in this sample may be carry-over from other donors' samples. The sequenced material came from naive CD4+ T cells from PBMCs. Regarding subset: CD45RA+ positively selected. The chain links TRBV29-1 to TRBJ2-3; 8 nucleotides agree with TRBD2. CDR3 protein: CSVHGAGGSTQYF. As DNA, the CDR3 is TGCAGCGTCCACGGGGCGGGAGGAAGTACGCAGTATTTT.